Included here is one T cell receptor beta chain sequence, with context. What this receptor recognizes is not known. No base quality information exists; no much larger clone differs at one position. From a lookup of the germline V gene, CDR1 and CDR2 are MGHDK and SYGVNS. Including cysteine and valine, the CDR3 has 11 amino acids. Just CDR3 DNA is preserved here, 33 bases in frame from base 1. This specimen comes from a study of lymphopenia after photon versus proton radiotherapy (dated by TCRdb to between 2019 and 2020). Regarding the research as a whole: In patients with gastrointestinal tumors who developed high-grade lymphopenia, the study compared the immunological effects of photon radiation therapy with those of proton radiation therapy. A cohort of some 21 patients with gastrointestinal tumors who received either photon or proton therapy and subsequently developed lymphopenia was included. The goal of the study was to describe how the two radiation modalities differ in their effects on the immune system. Results and caveats for the whole study, not just this receptor: The authors looked at the survival association only in patients who died, and they framed better survival with proton therapy as a possibility rather than a demonstrated result. During treatment, patients who received proton therapy stayed relatively stable, whereas patients who received photon therapy lost naive T cells and TCR diversity and gained effector/memory populations. Across the cohort, an inverse correlation was found between a larger post-nadir drop in TCR diversity and overall survival time among patients who died. After the lymphocyte count nadir, photon-treated repertoires showed oligoclonal expansion, especially of CD8+ Temra cells, which drove the drop in diversity.

The library relied on the immunoSEQ multiplex PCR assay. T cell repertoires were profiled by deep sequencing of rearranged TCR beta loci, alongside multiparametric flow cytometry. The table comes from immuneACCESS by way of TCRdb, which keeps in-frame sequences with V and J called. Part of the clones is missing from these tables; in studies checked, under half for an unresolved V gene and the rest for unknown reasons. The sample table records some 64,000 clones; approximately 90% of these occur just once. The ten largest account for about 13% of the sample. The receptor chain draws on TRBV25-1 and TRBJ2-7, and possibly TRBD1, on 5 matching bases. The receptor comes from a man aged 80 or over with esophageal cancer. This specimen consisted of peripheral blood, obtained from a patient treated with proton-based radiotherapy. This receptor has the CDR3 CASSPHPIGQV. Read as DNA, the sequence is TGTGCCAGCAGTCCTCACCCGATCGGACAAGTC.